This TCR beta chain was captured in a study of blood T cell repertoires in COVID-19. Study in general: The cDNA or gDNA used as material had been derived from T cells, B-cell-depleted T cells, or PBMCs.

Method: immunoSEQ multiplex PCR; TCRdb's copy keeps in-frame clones and lacks some. The data contain about 100,000 clones, roughly 87% of them singletons. The V gene's germline CDR1 is SGHRS and CDR2 YFSETQ. The V segment lost 4 bases and the J segment 5 bases; nucleotides outside the gene matches: 15. This CDR3 contains 18 residues. The receptor comes from a man under 40 in a cohort sampled during active COVID-19. Sequencing was done on a sample of peripheral blood. This rearrangement joins TRBV5-1 to TRBJ1-1; TRBD1 aligns across 12 bases. This CDR3 is CASSAQVGQGALGTEAFF. In DNA, the CDR3 is TGCGCCAGCAGCGCACAGGTGGGACAGGGGGCTCTGGGGACTGAAGCTTTCTTT.